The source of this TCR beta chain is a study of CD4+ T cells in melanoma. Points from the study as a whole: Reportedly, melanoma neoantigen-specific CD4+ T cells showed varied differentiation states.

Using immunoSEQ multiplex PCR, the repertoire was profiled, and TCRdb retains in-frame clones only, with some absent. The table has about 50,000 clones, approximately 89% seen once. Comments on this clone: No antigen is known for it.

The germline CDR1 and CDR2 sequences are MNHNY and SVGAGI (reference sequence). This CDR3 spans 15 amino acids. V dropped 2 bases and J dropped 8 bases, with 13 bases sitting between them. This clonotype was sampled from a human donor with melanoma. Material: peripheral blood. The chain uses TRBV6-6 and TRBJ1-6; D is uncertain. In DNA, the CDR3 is TGTGCCAGCAGTTACGAGCCCAGCGGGGATTCACCCCTCCACTTT. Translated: CASSYEPSGDSPLHF.